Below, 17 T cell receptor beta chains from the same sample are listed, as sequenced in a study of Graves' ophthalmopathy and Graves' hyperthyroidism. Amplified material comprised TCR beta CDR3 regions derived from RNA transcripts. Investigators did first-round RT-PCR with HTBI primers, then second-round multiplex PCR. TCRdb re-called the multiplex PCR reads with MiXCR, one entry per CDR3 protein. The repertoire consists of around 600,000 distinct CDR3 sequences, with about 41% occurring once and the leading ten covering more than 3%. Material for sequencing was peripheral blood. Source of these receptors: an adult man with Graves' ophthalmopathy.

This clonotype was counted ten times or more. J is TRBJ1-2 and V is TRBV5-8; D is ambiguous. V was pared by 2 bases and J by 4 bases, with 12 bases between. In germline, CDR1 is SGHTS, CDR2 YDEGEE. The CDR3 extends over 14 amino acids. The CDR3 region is CASSLSGFGYGYTF. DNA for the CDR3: TGTGCCAGCAGCTTAAGCGGATTTGGCTATGGCTACACCTTC.

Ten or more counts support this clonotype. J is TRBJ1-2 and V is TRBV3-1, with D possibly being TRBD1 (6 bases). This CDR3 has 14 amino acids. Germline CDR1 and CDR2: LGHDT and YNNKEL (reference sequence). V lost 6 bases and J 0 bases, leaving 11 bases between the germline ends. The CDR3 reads CASSRQATNYGYTF. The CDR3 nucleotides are TGTGCCAGCAGTAGACAGGCAACTAACTATGGCTACACCTTC.

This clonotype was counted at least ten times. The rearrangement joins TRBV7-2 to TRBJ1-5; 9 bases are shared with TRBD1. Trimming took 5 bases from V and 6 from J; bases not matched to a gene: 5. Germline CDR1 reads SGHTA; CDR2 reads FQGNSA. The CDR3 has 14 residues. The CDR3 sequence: CASSKQGAGQPQHF. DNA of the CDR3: TGTGCCAGCAGCAAACAGGGGGCAGGTCAGCCCCAGCATTTT.

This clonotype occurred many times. For the CDR3, the DNA is TGCAGCGCCCCGGGGCAGGGGAACACTGAAGCTTTCTTT. Protein product: CSAPGQGNTEAFF. The J gene is TRBJ1-1, the V gene TRBV20-1; maybe TRBD1 (5 bases). This CDR3 is 13 amino acids long. Germline assignment: CDR1 DFQATT and CDR2 SNEGSKA (reference sequence).

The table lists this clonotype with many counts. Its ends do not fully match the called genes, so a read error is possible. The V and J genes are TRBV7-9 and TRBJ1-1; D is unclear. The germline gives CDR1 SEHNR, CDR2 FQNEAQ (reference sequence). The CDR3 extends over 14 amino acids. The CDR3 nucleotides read TGCGCCAGCAGCCCCTGGAACAGCCCCACTGAAGCTTTCTTT. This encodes CASSPWNSPTEAFF.

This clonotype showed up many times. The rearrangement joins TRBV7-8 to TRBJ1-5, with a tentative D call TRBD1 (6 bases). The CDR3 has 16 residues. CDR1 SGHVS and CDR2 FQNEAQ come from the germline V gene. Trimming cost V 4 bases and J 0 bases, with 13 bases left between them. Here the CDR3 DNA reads TGTGCCAGCAGCTGGGTTACAGGGCATAGCAATCAGCCCCAGCATTTT. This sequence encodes CASSWVTGHSNQPQHF.

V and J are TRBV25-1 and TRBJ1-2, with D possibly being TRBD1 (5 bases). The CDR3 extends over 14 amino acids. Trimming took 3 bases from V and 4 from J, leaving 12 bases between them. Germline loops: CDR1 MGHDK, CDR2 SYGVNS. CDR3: CASSDLAGGYGYTF. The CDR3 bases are TGTGCCAGCAGTGACCTGGCGGGGGGCTATGGCTACACCTTC.

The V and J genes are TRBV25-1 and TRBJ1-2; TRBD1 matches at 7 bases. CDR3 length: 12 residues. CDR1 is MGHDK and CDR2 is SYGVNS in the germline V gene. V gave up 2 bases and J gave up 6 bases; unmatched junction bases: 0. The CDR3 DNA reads TGTGCCAGCAGTGAAGGGACAGATGGCTACACCTTC. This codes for CASSEGTDGYTF.

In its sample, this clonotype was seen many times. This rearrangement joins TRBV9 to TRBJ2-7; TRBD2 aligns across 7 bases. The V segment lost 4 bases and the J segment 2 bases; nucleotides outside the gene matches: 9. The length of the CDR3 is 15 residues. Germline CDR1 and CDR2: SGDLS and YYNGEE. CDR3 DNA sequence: TGTGCCAGCAGCTCGTCTAGCGGCCAAACCTACGAGCAGTACTTC. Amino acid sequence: CASSSSSGQTYEQYF.

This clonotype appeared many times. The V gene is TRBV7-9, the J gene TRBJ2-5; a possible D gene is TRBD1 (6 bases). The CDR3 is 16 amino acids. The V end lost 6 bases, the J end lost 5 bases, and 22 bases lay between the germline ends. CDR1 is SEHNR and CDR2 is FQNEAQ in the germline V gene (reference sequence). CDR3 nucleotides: TGTGCCAGCAGTAGTCTTCCGACAGGCGCTAGGGAGACCCAGTACTTC. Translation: CASSSLPTGARETQYF.

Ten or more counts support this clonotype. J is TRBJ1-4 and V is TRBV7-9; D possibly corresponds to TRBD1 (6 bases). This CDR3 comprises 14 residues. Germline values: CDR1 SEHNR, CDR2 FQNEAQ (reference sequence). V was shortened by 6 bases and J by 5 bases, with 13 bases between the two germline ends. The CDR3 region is CASSQGQINEKLFF. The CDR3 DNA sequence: TGTGCCAGCAGTCAAGGACAGATCAATGAAAAACTGTTTTTT.

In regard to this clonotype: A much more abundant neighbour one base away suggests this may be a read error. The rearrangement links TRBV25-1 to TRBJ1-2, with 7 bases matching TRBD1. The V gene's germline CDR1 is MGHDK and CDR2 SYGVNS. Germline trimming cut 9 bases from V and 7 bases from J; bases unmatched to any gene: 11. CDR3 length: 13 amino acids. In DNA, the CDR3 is TGTGCCAGTGACAGGGTGACTGACTGTGGCTACACCTTC. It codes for CASDRVTDCGYTF.

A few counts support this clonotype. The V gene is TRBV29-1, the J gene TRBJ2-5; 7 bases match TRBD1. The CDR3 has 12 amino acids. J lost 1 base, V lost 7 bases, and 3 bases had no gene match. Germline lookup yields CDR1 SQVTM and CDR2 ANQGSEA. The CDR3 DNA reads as TGCAGCGCGAGACAGGGCCAAGAGACCCAGTACTTC. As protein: CSARQGQETQYF. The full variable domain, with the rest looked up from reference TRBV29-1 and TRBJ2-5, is SAVISQKPSRDICQRGTSLTIQCQVDSQVTMMFWYRQQPGQSLTLIATANQGSEATYESGFVIDKFPISRPNLTFSTLTVSNMSPEDSSIYLCSARQGQETQYFGPGTRLLVL.

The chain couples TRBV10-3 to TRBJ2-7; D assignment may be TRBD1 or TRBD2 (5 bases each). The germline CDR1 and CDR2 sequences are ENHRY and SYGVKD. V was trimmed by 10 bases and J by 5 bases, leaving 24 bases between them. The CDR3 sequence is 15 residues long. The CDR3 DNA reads TGTGCCAGCAGCTTACCTACTGGGGGACCCCACGAGCAGTACTTC. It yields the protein CASSLPTGGPHEQYF.

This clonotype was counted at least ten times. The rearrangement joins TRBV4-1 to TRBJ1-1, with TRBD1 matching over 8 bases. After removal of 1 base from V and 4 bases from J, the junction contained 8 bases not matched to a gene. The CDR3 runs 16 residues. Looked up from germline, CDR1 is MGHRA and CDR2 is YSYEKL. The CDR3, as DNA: TGCGCCAGCAGCCAAGTCCAGACAGGGGTGGGCACTGAAGCTTTCTTT. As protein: CASSQVQTGVGTEAFF.

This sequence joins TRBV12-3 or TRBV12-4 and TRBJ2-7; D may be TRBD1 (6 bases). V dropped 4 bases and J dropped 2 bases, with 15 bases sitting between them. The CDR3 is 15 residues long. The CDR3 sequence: CASSYGGDGAYEQYF. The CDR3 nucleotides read TGTGCCAGCAGTTATGGGGGCGACGGAGCCTACGAGCAGTACTTC.

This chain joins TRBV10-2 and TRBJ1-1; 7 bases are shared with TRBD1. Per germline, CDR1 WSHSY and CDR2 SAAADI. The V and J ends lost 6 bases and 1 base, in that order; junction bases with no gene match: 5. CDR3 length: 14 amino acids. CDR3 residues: CASRETGKNTEAFF. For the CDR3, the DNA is TGCGCCAGCAGAGAGACAGGGAAGAACACTGAAGCTTTCTTT.